The clone carrying this T cell receptor (beta chain) occurred once. Its antigen is unidentified. The data belong to a study of OX40 agonist ivuxolimab in advanced cancers. At the level of the study: Patients in dose escalation had liver, melanoma, kidney or head and neck cancers. There were three patients with partial responses, one having hepatocellular carcinoma and two cutaneous melanoma. Study observations and caveats: Among T cells, CD8+ cells averaged more expanded clones than CD4+ cells. Among some nonresponders, normalized T-cell clonal expansion was also low.

The CDR3 spans 12 residues. The V gene lost 4 bases and the J gene lost 0 bases, with 7 bases spanning the gap. From germline, CDR1 is GTSNPN and CDR2 SVGIG (reference sequence). Using immunoSEQ multiplex PCR, the repertoire was profiled, and TCRdb retains in-frame clones only, with some absent. The data contain 90,000 or so clones, less than 95% of them singletons. The source of this sequence is an adult with an advanced solid tumor such as melanoma, head and neck, liver or kidney cancer. The V call is TRBV30, the J call TRBJ2-7; the D is unclear. This specimen was CD4+ or CD8+ T cells sorted from blood, taken in a trial of the OX40 agonist ivuxolimab. The CDR3 reads CAWMATSYEQYF. CDR3 coding DNA: TGTGCCTGGATGGCTACCTCCTACGAGCAGTACTTC.